Each of the 6 T cell receptor beta chains below was sequenced from the same sample in a study of OX40 agonist ivuxolimab in advanced cancers. Using immunoSEQ multiplex PCR, the repertoire was profiled, and TCRdb retains in-frame clones only, with some absent. The repertoire holds tens of thousands of clones, with 82% as singletons. The material was CD4+ or CD8+ T cells sorted from blood, obtained in a trial of the OX40 agonist ivuxolimab. Receptor source: an adult with an advanced solid tumor such as melanoma, head and neck, liver or kidney cancer.

The V call is TRBV27, the J call TRBJ2-5; D remains ambiguous. CDR1 is MNHEY and CDR2 is SMNVEV in the germline V gene (reference sequence). This CDR3 comprises 14 residues. V was pared by 2 bases and J by 2 bases, with 9 bases between. The CDR3 spells CASSLGPRQETQYF. The CDR3 bases are TGTGCCAGCAGTTTAGGGCCAAGGCAAGAGACCCAGTACTTC.

The genes are TRBV28 and TRBJ1-4, with D possibly TRBD1 on 5 matching bases. This CDR3 is built from 15 residues. CDR1 and CDR2 (germline): MDHEN, SYDVKM. Trimming shortened V by 7 bases and J by 3 bases, and 15 bases separated the two germline ends. CDR3 DNA sequence: TGTGCCAGCACCCTCCCCACAGGCTCTAATGAAAAACTGTTTTTT. It codes for CASTLPTGSNEKLFF.

The chain couples TRBV4-2 to TRBJ1-3, with D uncertain. V lost 3 bases and J lost 3, with 3 bases in between. Germline CDR1 LGHNA, CDR2 YNFKEQ. The CDR3 is 12 amino acids. CDR3 region: CASSQNGNTIYF. The CDR3 DNA sequence: TGTGCCAGCAGCCAGAATGGAAACACCATATATTTT.

This clone has more than one count but fewer than ten. This chain links TRBV10-3 with TRBJ1-1; no clear D gene. V was trimmed by 3 bases and J by 3 bases, leaving 5 bases between them. The CDR3 covers 12 residues. Per the germline V gene, CDR1 is ENHRY and CDR2 is SYGVKD. In DNA form, the CDR3 reads TGTGCCATCAGTGATGAGTACACTGAAGCTTTCTTT. It encodes CAISDEYTEAFF.

V is TRBV15 and J is TRBJ2-7; TRBD2 is a possible D gene (6 bases). The CDR3 extends over 16 amino acids. The V gene's germline CDR1 is LNHNV and CDR2 YYDKDF (reference sequence). Trimming removed 0 bases at V and 5 bases at J, with 17 bases between. CDR3 amino acids: CATSRDGYGGSDEQYF. The CDR3 DNA reads TGTGCCACCAGCAGAGACGGTTACGGGGGTTCGGACGAGCAGTACTTC.

This rearrangement joins TRBV7-2 to TRBJ2-3; tentatively, D is TRBD1 (5 bases). The germline CDR1 and CDR2 sequences are SGHTA and FQGNSA. The ends were cut back, 7 bases at V and 0 bases at J, with 14 bases in the middle. The CDR3 contains 15 residues. CDR3 protein: CASNLWGISTDTQYF. DNA of the CDR3: TGTGCCAGCAACCTTTGGGGCATCAGCACAGATACGCAGTATTTT.